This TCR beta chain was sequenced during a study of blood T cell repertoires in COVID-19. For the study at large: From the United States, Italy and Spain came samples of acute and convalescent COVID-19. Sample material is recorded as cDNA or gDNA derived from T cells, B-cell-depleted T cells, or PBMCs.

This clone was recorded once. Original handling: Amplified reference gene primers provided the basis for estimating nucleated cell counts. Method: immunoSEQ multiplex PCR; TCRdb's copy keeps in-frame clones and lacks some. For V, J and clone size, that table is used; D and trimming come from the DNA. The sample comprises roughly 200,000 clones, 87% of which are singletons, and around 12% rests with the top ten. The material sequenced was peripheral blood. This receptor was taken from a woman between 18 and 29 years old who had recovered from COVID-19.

The CDR3 DNA sequence: TGTGCCTGGAGTGTACAACAGAGCTCCTACGAGCAGTACTTC. It codes for CAWSVQQSSYEQYF. V gene TRBV30 combines with J gene TRBJ2-7, with no clear D. From germline, CDR1 is GTSNPN and CDR2 SVGIG (reference sequence). The CDR3 spans 14 residues. Trimming cost V 0 bases and J 0 bases, with 9 bases left between them.